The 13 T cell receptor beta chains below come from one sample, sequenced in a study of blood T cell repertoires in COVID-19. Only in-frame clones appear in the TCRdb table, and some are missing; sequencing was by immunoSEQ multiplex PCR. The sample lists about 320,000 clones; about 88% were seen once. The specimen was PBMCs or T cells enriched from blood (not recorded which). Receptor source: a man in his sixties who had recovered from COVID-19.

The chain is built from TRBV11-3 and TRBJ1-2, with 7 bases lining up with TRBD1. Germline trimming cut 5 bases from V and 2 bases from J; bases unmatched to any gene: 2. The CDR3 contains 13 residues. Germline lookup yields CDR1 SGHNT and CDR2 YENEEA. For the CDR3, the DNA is TGTGCCAGCAGCCCCAGGGGGAACTATGGCTACACCTTC. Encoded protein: CASSPRGNYGYTF.

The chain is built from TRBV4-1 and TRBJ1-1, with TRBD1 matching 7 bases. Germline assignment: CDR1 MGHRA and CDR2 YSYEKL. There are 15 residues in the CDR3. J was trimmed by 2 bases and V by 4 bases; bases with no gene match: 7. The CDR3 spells CASSRPDRANTEAFF. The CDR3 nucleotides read TGCGCCAGCAGCCGCCCCGACAGGGCAAACACTGAAGCTTTCTTT.

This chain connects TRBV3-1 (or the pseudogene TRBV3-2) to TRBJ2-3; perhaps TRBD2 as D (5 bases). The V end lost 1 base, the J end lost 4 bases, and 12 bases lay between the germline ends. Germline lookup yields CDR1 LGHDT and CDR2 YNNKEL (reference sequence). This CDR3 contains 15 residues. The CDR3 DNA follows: TGTGCCAGCAGCCAAGTAACTGGGCGGGCAGATACGCAGTATTTT. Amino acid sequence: CASSQVTGRADTQYF.

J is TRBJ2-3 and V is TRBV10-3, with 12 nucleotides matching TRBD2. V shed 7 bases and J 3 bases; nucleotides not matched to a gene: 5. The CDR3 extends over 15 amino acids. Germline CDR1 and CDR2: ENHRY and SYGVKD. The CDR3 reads CAITKLAGGTDTQYF. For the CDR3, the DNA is TGTGCCATCACCAAACTAGCGGGAGGTACAGATACGCAGTATTTT.

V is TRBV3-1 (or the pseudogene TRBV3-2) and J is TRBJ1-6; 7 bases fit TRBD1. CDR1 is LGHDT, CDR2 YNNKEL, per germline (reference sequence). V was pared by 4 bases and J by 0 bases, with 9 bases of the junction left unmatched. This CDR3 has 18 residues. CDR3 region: CASSRGTVVSSYNSPLHF. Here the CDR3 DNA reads TGTGCCAGCAGCCGGGGGACAGTAGTTAGCTCCTATAATTCACCCCTCCACTTT.

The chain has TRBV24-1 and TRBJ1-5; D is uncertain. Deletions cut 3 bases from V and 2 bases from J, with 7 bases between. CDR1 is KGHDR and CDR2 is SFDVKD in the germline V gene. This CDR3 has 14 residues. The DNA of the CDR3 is TGTGCCACCAGTGATGTGCAGGGCAATCAGCCCCAGCATTTT. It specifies CATSDVQGNQPQHF.

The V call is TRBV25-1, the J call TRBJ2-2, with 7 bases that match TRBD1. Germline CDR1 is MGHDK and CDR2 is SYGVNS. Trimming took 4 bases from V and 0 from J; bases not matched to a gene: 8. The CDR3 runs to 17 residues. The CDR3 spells CASSARLGTANTGELFF. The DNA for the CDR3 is TGTGCCAGCAGTGCAAGACTCGGGACAGCGAACACCGGGGAGCTGTTTTTT.

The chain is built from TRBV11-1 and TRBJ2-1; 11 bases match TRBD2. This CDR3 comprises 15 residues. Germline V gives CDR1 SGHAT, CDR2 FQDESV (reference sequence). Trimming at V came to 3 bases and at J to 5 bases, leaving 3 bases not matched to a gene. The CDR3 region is CASSLMTSGDNEQFF. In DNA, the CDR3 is TGTGCCAGCAGCTTGATGACTAGCGGGGACAATGAGCAGTTCTTC. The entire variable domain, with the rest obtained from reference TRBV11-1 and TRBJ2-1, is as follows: EAEVAQSPRYKITEKSQAVAFWCDPISGHATLYWYRQILGQGPELLVQFQDESVVDDSQLPKDRFSAERLKGVDSTLKIQPAELGDSAMYLCASSLMTSGDNEQFFGPGTRLTVL.

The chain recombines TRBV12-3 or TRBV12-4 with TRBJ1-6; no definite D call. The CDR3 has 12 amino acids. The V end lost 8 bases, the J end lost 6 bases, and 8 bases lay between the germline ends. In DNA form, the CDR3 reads TGTGCCAGCCGGGAAACTAATTCACCCCTCCACTTT. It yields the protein CASRETNSPLHF.

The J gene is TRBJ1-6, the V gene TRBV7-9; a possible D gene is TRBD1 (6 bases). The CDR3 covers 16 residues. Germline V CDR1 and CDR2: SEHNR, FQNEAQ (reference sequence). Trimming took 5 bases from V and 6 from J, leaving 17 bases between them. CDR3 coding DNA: TGTGCCAGCAGCCCGCAGGGGTCCCTCGGTAATTCACCCCTCCACTTT. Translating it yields CASSPQGSLGNSPLHF.

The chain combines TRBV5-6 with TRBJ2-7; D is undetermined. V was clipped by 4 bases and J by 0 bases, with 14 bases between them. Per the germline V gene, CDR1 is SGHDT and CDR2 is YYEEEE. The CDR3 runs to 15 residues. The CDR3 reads CASSPARVPSYEQYF. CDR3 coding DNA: TGTGCCAGCAGCCCGGCCCGGGTCCCCTCCTACGAGCAGTACTTC.

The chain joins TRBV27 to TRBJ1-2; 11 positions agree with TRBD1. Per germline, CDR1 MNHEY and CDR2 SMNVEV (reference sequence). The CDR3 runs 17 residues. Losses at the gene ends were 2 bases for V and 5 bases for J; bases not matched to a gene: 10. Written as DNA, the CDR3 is TGTGCCAGCAGTTTAACCGGGACAGGGGGACCATTTTATGGCTACACCTTC. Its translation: CASSLTGTGGPFYGYTF.

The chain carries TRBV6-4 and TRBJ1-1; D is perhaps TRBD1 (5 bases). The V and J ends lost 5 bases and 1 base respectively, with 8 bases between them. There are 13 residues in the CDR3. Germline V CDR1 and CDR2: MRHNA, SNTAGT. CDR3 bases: TGTGCCAGCAGTCGACAGTCGAACACTGAAGCTTTCTTT. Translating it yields CASSRQSNTEAFF.